The clone carrying this T cell receptor (beta chain) was seen many times. Its matching antigen is unknown. This record belongs to a study of T cells in Graves' hyperthyroidism and ophthalmopathy. Used for diagnoses were clinical symptoms, serum thyroxine and TRAb, thyroid ultrasound and orbital computed tomography. The PBMCs were taken from approximately 9 ml of fresh peripheral blood. The CDR3 has 13 amino acids. CDR1 is SGHTA and CDR2 is FQGNSA in the germline V gene. Amplification yielded TCR beta CDR3 regions, with RNA transcripts as the source. Researchers ran a first-round RT-PCR on the TCR CDR3 using the HTBI primer set. A single record per CDR3 protein comes from TCRdb applying MiXCR to the multiplex PCR reads. The sample lists about 360,000 distinct CDR3 sequences; about 13% were seen once. Findings of the study overall: The blood repertoire included most of the expanded thyroid clonotypes above 0.001. With a median lead of approximately 6 months before onset, the model predicted ophthalmopathy.

The sample consisted of blood. The rearrangement links TRBV7-2 to TRBJ2-1; TRBD2 agrees at 10 bases. This TCR was sampled from a woman between 18 and 30 years old with Graves' hyperthyroidism. As DNA, the CDR3 is TGTGCGACGGGACTAGCGTCCTACAATGAGCAGTTCTTC. Translated, it gives CATGLASYNEQFF.